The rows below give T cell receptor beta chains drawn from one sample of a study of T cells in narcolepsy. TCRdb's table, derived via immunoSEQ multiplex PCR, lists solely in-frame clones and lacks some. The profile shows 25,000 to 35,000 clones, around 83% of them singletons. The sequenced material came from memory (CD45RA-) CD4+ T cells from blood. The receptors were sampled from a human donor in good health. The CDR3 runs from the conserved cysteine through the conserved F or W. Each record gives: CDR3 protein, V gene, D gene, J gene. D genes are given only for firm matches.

CASSPNTAERVKLFF,TRBV18,NA,TRBJ1-4
CASSIVGTGANYGYTF,TRBV11-2,TRBD1,TRBJ1-2
CASRSTGAGANVLTF,TRBV19,TRBD1,TRBJ2-6
CASSSTGITRRTEAFF,TRBV5-4,NA,TRBJ1-1
CASSVQGNQPQHF,TRBV6-5,NA,TRBJ1-5
CAWRMNAGYGYTF,TRBV30,NA,TRBJ1-2
CASSLSAGSTEAFF,TRBV7-2,NA,TRBJ1-1
CASSMGQGWVNTEAFF,TRBV19,TRBD1,TRBJ1-1
CASSRDRGLGNTIYF,TRBV5-6,TRBD1,TRBJ1-3
CASSPWAGGNEQFF,TRBV6-1,TRBD1,TRBJ2-1
CASSTQLGTGEKLFF,TRBV19,NA,TRBJ1-4
CASSLALAGNYEQYF,TRBV5-4,TRBD2,TRBJ2-7
CASSLGGGGTGYYEQYF,TRBV27,TRBD1,NA
CASSISDQPQHF,TRBV19,NA,TRBJ1-5
CASISGTGLNYGYTF,TRBV2,TRBD1,TRBJ1-2
CASTHGGTNYGYTF,TRBV6-5,NA,TRBJ1-2
CASSPSGQGYGYTF,TRBV6-1,TRBD1,TRBJ1-2
CATSSLAGEVDTQYF,TRBV15,TRBD2,TRBJ2-3
CASSPGSGGESYIQYF,TRBV27,TRBD2,TRBJ2-4
CASLGETQYF,TRBV2,NA,TRBJ2-5
CASTGGSPDTQYF,TRBV5-4,TRBD2,TRBJ2-3
CASSGGQGFEQYF,TRBV28,TRBD1,TRBJ2-7
CASSLGVAGQGGYTF,TRBV28,NA,TRBJ1-2
CASRSAGSSYNEQFF,TRBV6-5,NA,TRBJ2-1
CASRLERPDRNTEAFF,TRBV12-2,NA,TRBJ1-1
CASSWTGGEQPQHF,TRBV2,TRBD1,TRBJ1-5
CASSPNTGFSGNTIYF,TRBV9,NA,TRBJ1-3
CASSLSAGQGWTDTQYF,TRBV27,TRBD1,TRBJ2-3
CASSQGHRVFLEQYF,TRBV14,NA,TRBJ2-7
CASSLRPSTGRIKNIQYF,TRBV11-2,NA,TRBJ2-4
CASDGRGNSPLHF,TRBV30,NA,TRBJ1-6
CASMQGNTIYF,TRBV6-1,NA,TRBJ1-3
CASSLNTGVSVEQYF,TRBV5-6,TRBD1,TRBJ2-7
CASSYDSGPYGYTF,TRBV6-5,NA,TRBJ1-2
CASSFFGGGYNEQFF,TRBV28,TRBD2,TRBJ2-1
CASRDPGWTDTQYF,TRBV19,NA,TRBJ2-3
CASSQVRQLSEAFF,TRBV4-2,NA,TRBJ1-1
CASSIPVGELFF,TRBV19,NA,TRBJ2-2
CASSSRRSAAYNEQFF,TRBV27,NA,TRBJ2-1
CASSPESSGVLSSYEQYF,TRBV27,NA,TRBJ2-7
CASSVLADQETQYF,TRBV9,TRBD2,TRBJ2-5
CASMTRGPVETQYF,TRBV28,TRBD1,TRBJ2-5
CASSPGEVREKLFF,TRBV28,NA,TRBJ1-4
CASSEAQMGNSPLHF,TRBV2,NA,TRBJ1-6
CASSVEPNTEAFF,TRBV9,NA,TRBJ1-1
CASSRATGAETQYF,TRBV5-4,TRBD1,TRBJ2-5
CASSLGQFGYEQYF,TRBV5-1,NA,TRBJ2-7
CASSPRSVGNTEAFF,TRBV7-9,NA,TRBJ1-1
CASSLGTTSNTEAFF,TRBV5-1,NA,TRBJ1-1